Sequencing of this T cell receptor beta chain was carried out in a study of blood T cells in healthy people across ages. Overall study results and limits: Higher diversity and more naive CD4+ cells were features of long-lived donors, compared to aged donors.

Together with a sample-barcoded 5' primer, a J-beta primer mix was included in a second PCR lasting roughly 6 to 12 cycles. TCRdb re-analysed the 5' RACE reads in MiXCR, keeping a single row per CDR3 protein. The profile shows around 800,000 distinct CDR3 sequences, about 53% of them singletons. As to this clonotype: The antigen is not known.

CDR3 size: 15 residues. Trimming shortened V by 2 bases and J by 0 bases, and 8 bases separated the two germline ends. Germline CDR1 and CDR2: MGHRA and YSYEKL. This clonotype originated in a man older than 75 in good health. The chain carries TRBV4-1 and TRBJ2-1, with D possibly being TRBD2 (5 bases). What was sequenced was blood. The CDR3 nucleotides read TGCGCCAGCAGCCAACCCGGGGTCTCCTACAATGAGCAGTTCTTC. It encodes CASSQPGVSYNEQFF.